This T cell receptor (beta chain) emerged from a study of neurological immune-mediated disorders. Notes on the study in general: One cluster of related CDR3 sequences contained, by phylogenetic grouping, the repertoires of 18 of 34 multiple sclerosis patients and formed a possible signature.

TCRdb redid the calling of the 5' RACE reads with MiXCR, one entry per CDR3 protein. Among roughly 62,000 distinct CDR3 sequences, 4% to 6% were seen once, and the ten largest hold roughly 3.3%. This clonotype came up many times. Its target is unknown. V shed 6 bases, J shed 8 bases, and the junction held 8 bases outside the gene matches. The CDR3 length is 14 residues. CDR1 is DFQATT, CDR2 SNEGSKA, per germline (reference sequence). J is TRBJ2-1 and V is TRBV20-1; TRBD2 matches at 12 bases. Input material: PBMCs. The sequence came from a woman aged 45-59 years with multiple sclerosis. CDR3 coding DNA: TGCAGTGCCGCCACTAGCGGGGGGAACTATGAGCAGTTCTTC. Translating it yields CSAATSGGNYEQFF.